The 21 T cell receptor beta chains given below trace back to one sample, sequenced in a study of T cell responses to AZD1222 COVID-19 vaccine. Profiling relied on immunoSEQ multiplex PCR, and the TCRdb table lists in-frame clones only, not all of them. In the table there are around 150,000 clones, approximately 92% of which are singletons. This sample comprised peripheral blood, obtained 28 days after the second AZD1222 dose. The receptors were sampled from an adult who received the AZD1222 COVID-19 vaccine.

V and J are TRBV5-1 and TRBJ2-5, with TRBD2 matching over 7 bases. Trimming removed 5 bases from V and 2 bases from J; junction bases left unmatched: 9. This CDR3 contains 15 residues. Germline-derived CDR1 and CDR2 are SGHRS and YFSETQ. CDR3 region: CASRLAAGVQETQYF. The CDR3 DNA reads TGCGCCAGCAGGCTCGCGGCGGGGGTTCAAGAGACCCAGTACTTC.

J is TRBJ1-6 and V is TRBV10-3; D is undetermined. The germline V and J ends were trimmed by 6 bases and 7 bases, with 10 bases remaining between them. The germline V gene encodes CDR1 ENHRY and CDR2 SYGVKD. The CDR3 loop spans 13 amino acids. The CDR3 region has the DNA TGTGCCATCAGAAGCAGCGCCAATTCACCCCTCCACTTT. Translated, it gives CAIRSSANSPLHF.

The chain couples TRBV5-1 to TRBJ1-3; D not resolved. Deletions cut 5 bases from V and 1 base from J, with 7 bases between. Germline loops: CDR1 SGHRS, CDR2 YFSETQ. The CDR3 is 13 amino acids. Written as DNA, the CDR3 is TGCGCCAGCAGAAAGGGATCTGGAAACACCATATATTTT. Protein: CASRKGSGNTIYF.

This clone has more than one count but fewer than ten. V usage is TRBV12-3 or TRBV12-4 and J usage is TRBJ1-3; D not resolved. This CDR3 has 13 residues. Trimming removed 2 bases from V and 4 bases from J, with 6 bases in between. CDR3 sequence (DNA): TGTGCCAGCAGTTTAAATCAGGGAAACACCATATATTTT. It specifies CASSLNQGNTIYF.

The chain joins TRBV19 to TRBJ1-5; maybe TRBD1 (6 bases). V was shortened by 3 bases and J by 3 bases, with 9 bases between the two germline ends. The germline V gene has CDR1 LNHDA and CDR2 SQIVND (reference sequence). This CDR3 comprises 14 residues. The CDR3 DNA is TGTGCCAGTAGTATGAGGACAGACAATCAGCCCCAGCATTTT. This encodes CASSMRTDNQPQHF.

The rearrangement links TRBV7-9 to TRBJ2-4, with 9 nucleotides matching TRBD2. With 1 base clipped from V and 15 bases from J, the junction kept 10 bases outside the gene matches. Germline CDR1 SEHNR, CDR2 FQNEAQ (reference sequence). CDR3 size: 14 residues. For the CDR3, the DNA is TGTGCCAGCAGCTTAGGAGACCGCGGGGGGGCCGCGTACTTC. Translated, it gives CASSLGDRGGAAYF.

The gene calls are TRBV19 and TRBJ2-7; 7 nucleotides line up with TRBD1. In germline, CDR1 is LNHDA, CDR2 SQIVND (reference sequence). CDR3 length: 15 amino acids. J was trimmed by 4 bases and V by 5 bases; bases with no gene match: 11. CDR3 amino acids: CASSYATGNPYEQYF. The CDR3 bases are TGTGCCAGTAGTTACGCGACAGGGAACCCTTACGAGCAGTACTTC.

The J gene is TRBJ1-5, the V gene TRBV12-3 or TRBV12-4, with D perhaps matching TRBD1 (6 bases). Between the trimmed V and J ends, which lost 8 bases and 5 bases, there was a span of 10 bases. CDR3 size: 12 residues. The DNA for the CDR3 is TGTGCCAGCCGCAGGGGCGATCAGCCCCAGCATTTT. This codes for CASRRGDQPQHF.

The chain combines TRBV9 with TRBJ1-6; D is ambiguous. Trimming pared 4 bases from V and 11 bases from J, leaving 22 bases between. The germline gives CDR1 SGDLS, CDR2 YYNGEE. The CDR3 sequence is 16 residues long. CDR3 nucleotide sequence: TGTGCCAGCAGCCAACCCCCCGGAGGCCGTGGAACACCCCTCCACTTT. Translated, it gives CASSQPPGGRGTPLHF. The full variable domain, completed using reference TRBV9 and TRBJ1-6, is DSGVTQTPKHLITATGQRVTLRCSPRSGDLSVYWYQQSLDQGLQFLIQYYNGEERAKGNILERFSAQQFPDLHSELNLSSLELGDSALYFCASSQPPGGRGTPLHFGNGTRLTVT.

V gene TRBV13 combines with J gene TRBJ1-2; D remains unclear. The CDR3 runs to 11 residues. The V gene lost 4 bases and the J gene lost 6 bases, with 6 bases spanning the gap. Germline CDR1 and CDR2: PRHDT and FYEKMQ (reference sequence). CDR3 in amino acids: CASSSLDGYTF. CDR3 nucleotide sequence: TGTGCCAGCAGCTCCCTGGATGGCTACACCTTC. Full variable domain (remainder filled in from reference TRBV13 and TRBJ1-2): AAGVIQSPRHLIKEKRETATLKCYPIPRHDTVYWYQQGPGQDPQFLISFYEKMQSDKGSIPDRFSAQQFSDYHSELNMSSLELGDSALYFCASSSLDGYTFGSGTRLTVV.

J is TRBJ1-6 and V is TRBV7-9; TRBD1 matches at 7 bases. This CDR3 region has 14 residues. Germline values: CDR1 SEHNR, CDR2 FQNEAQ (reference sequence). Losses at the gene ends were 5 bases for V and 6 bases for J; bases not matched to a gene: 4. CDR3 protein: CASSRQGSNSPLHF. CDR3 DNA sequence: TGTGCCAGCAGCCGACAGGGAAGTAATTCACCCCTCCACTTT.

This sequence joins TRBV19 and TRBJ1-5; unclear D gene. The CDR3 length is 14 residues. Trimming left V 3 bases short and J 1 base short, with 7 bases between. Germline CDR1 is LNHDA and CDR2 is SQIVND (reference sequence). The CDR3 loop reads CASSIARSNQPQHF. As DNA, the CDR3 is TGTGCCAGTAGTATCGCGCGCAGCAATCAGCCCCAGCATTTT. The full variable domain, in which reference TRBV19 and TRBJ1-5 provide the parts outside the CDR3, is DGGITQSPKYLFRKEGQNVTLSCEQNLNHDAMYWYRQDPGQGLRLIYYSQIVNDFQKGDIAEGYSVSREKKESFPLTVTSAQKNPTAFYLCASSIARSNQPQHFGDGTRLSIL.

J is TRBJ1-2 and V is TRBV6-5, with TRBD1 matching over 8 bases. In germline, CDR1 is MNHEY, CDR2 SVGAGI. This CDR3 is built from 13 residues. Trimming at V came to 5 bases and at J to 5 bases, leaving 4 bases not matched to a gene. CDR3 loop: CASSRQGLYGYTF. The CDR3 nucleotides are TGTGCCAGCAGTCGACAGGGGTTATATGGCTACACCTTC.

The chain recombines TRBV6-5 with TRBJ2-7; no clear D. CDR3 length equals 14 residues. Trimming took off 5 bases at V and 3 bases at J, with 14 bases between the two ends. CDR1 is MNHEY, CDR2 SVGAGI, per germline. The CDR3 loop reads CASSPSQKHYEQYF. The CDR3 DNA follows: TGTGCCAGCAGTCCTTCACAGAAGCACTACGAGCAGTACTTC.

This rearrangement joins TRBV6-5 to TRBJ2-7; 10 bases are a match to TRBD1. The CDR3 runs to 15 residues. CDR1 is MNHEY and CDR2 is SVGAGI in the germline V gene. V dropped 8 bases and J dropped 7; count of bases not matched to a gene: 14. DNA of the CDR3: TGTGCCAGCGGGGGGCGGACAGGGGGTACGGTTGAGCAGTACTTC. Encoded protein: CASGGRTGGTVEQYF.

The chain combines TRBV4-1 with TRBJ1-1; TRBD1 aligns across 7 bases. Germline V gene sequence: CDR1 MGHRA, CDR2 YSYEKL. V lost 2 bases and J lost 5; bases outside the gene matches: 11. The CDR3 covers 16 residues. The CDR3 sequence is CASSQLIKTGWTEAFF. The CDR3 nucleotides read TGCGCCAGCAGCCAACTTATAAAGACAGGGTGGACTGAAGCTTTCTTT.

The chain links TRBV9 to TRBJ2-3, with TRBD2 identical over 10 bases. CDR3 length equals 17 residues. V lost 3 bases to trimming and J lost 2 bases; unmatched junction nucleotides: 9. Per germline, CDR1 SGDLS and CDR2 YYNGEE. The CDR3 sequence is CASSALGLAAITDTQYF. CDR3 in DNA: TGTGCCAGCAGCGCCTTAGGACTAGCGGCCATCACAGATACGCAGTATTTT.

This sequence joins TRBV6-2 or TRBV6-3 and TRBJ1-1; D might be TRBD1 (5 bases). The CDR3 covers 14 residues. V shed 6 bases and J shed 3 bases, with 14 bases lying between them. Looked up from germline, CDR1 is MNHEY and CDR2 is SVGEGT. The CDR3 reads CASSMGPTYTEAFF. The CDR3 region has the DNA TGTGCCAGCAGCATGGGACCCACATACACTGAAGCTTTCTTT.

The CDR3 reads CASSQESWGDSPLHF. Here the CDR3 DNA reads TGTGCCAGCAGCCAAGAGTCCTGGGGGGATTCACCCCTCCACTTT. The chain employs TRBV3-1 (or the pseudogene TRBV3-2) and TRBJ1-6, with D perhaps matching TRBD1 (5 bases). The CDR3 totals 15 residues. V gave up 0 bases and J gave up 8 bases, with 11 bases separating them. The germline CDR1 and CDR2 sequences are LGHDT and YNNKEL (reference sequence).

This chain connects TRBV5-1 to TRBJ2-7; D gene unclear. V lost 0 bases, J lost 0 bases, and 13 bases lay in between. The CDR3 has 16 residues. From germline, CDR1 is SGHRS and CDR2 YFSETQ. Here the CDR3 reads CASSLAGSPVSYEQYF. The CDR3 DNA sequence: TGCGCCAGCAGCTTGGCGGGCAGCCCGGTCTCCTACGAGCAGTACTTC.

CDR3 DNA: TGTGCCAGCAGCCCGGCGATTTTGAGCTCCTACAATGAGCAGTTCTTC. Translating gives CASSPAILSSYNEQFF. V gene TRBV11-3 combines with J gene TRBJ2-1; D remains unclear. V was shortened by 5 bases and J by 0 bases, with 14 bases between the two germline ends. CDR3 size: 16 residues. In germline, CDR1 is SGHNT, CDR2 YENEEA. The entire variable domain, with the rest obtained from reference TRBV11-3 and TRBJ2-1, is as follows: EAGVVQSPRYKIIEKKQPVAFWCNPISGHNTLYWYLQNLGQGPELLIRYENEEAVDDSQLPKDRFSAERLKGVDSTLKIQPAELGDSAVYLCASSPAILSSYNEQFFGPGTRLTVL.